This T cell receptor beta chain was captured in a study of T cells in narcolepsy. The CDR3 has 15 residues. The V gene lost 2 bases and the J gene lost 1 base, with 11 bases spanning the gap. CDR1 KGHSH and CDR2 LQKENI come from the germline V gene. Study-level results: Healthy controls reportedly lacked the autoreactive clonotypes serially found in patients' blood.

As for this clone: Its cognate antigen is unknown.

Assay used: immunoSEQ multiplex PCR; TCRdb lists only in-frame clones, some missing. The sample carries around 30,000 clones, approximately 85% recorded once. The chain recombines TRBV18 with TRBJ1-1; no clear D. The clonotype was recovered from a human donor in good health. Input material: memory (CD45RA-) CD4+ T cells from blood. The CDR3 nucleotides read TGTGCCAGCTCACCAAGGGCGGGCCAGAACACTGAAGCTTTCTTT. Translating it yields CASSPRAGQNTEAFF.